The entry below describes one TCR beta chain. No antigen is known for it. This specimen belongs to a study of beta chain features in type 1 diabetes. Study-wide results and caveats: Significant though moderate, a shortening of TCRB CDR3s appeared in all four CD4+ subsets of Type 1 diabetes patients.

Germline-derived CDR1 and CDR2 are LNHDA and SQIVND (reference sequence). V dropped 4 bases and J dropped 5; count of bases not matched to a gene: 6. The CDR3 contains 14 residues. Sequencing targeted expressed TCRB transcripts, as all isolated RNA had been reverse transcribed. TCRdb's table, derived via immunoSEQ multiplex PCR, lists solely in-frame clones and lacks some. The sample carries around 250,000 clones, 11% to 15% recorded once. The source material was naive CD4+ T cells from blood. This TCR derives from a man aged 25-45 years with type 1 diabetes. This rearrangement joins TRBV19 to TRBJ2-7; TRBD1 aligns across 9 bases. Here the CDR3 reads CASSSRDRVDEQYF. The CDR3 nucleotides read TGTGCCAGTAGTAGCCGGGACAGGGTTGACGAGCAGTACTTC.